The 23 T cell receptor beta chains listed next were all sequenced from one sample in a study of blood T cell repertoires in COVID-19. Assay used: immunoSEQ multiplex PCR; TCRdb lists only in-frame clones, some missing. The table lists around 370,000 clones, about 90% of them singletons. Sample: peripheral blood. The receptors come from a woman between 18 and 29 years old who had recovered from COVID-19.

J is TRBJ2-2 and V is TRBV9, with 9 bases aligning to TRBD2. This CDR3 spans 17 amino acids. V gave up 0 bases and J gave up 5 bases; unmatched junction bases: 8. Germline CDR1 and CDR2: SGDLS and YYNGEE. CDR3 nucleotides: TGTGCCAGCAGCGTAGGTCTAGCGGGATCGGGAACCGGGGAGCTGTTTTTT. Encoded protein: CASSVGLAGSGTGELFF.

The genes are TRBV19 and TRBJ1-5; 7 bases agree with TRBD1. The V and J ends lost 6 bases and 4 bases, in that order; junction bases with no gene match: 6. CDR3 length: 14 residues. Germline values: CDR1 LNHDA, CDR2 SQIVND (reference sequence). In nucleotides, the CDR3 is TGTGCCAGTAGACAGACAGGGCGAAATCAGCCCCAGCATTTT. Residues: CASRQTGRNQPQHF.

The V call is TRBV27, the J call TRBJ2-1; 9 bases agree with TRBD2. The J segment lost 6 bases and the V segment lost 2 bases, leaving 8 bases of the junction unmatched. The germline V gene has CDR1 MNHEY and CDR2 SMNVEV (reference sequence). The CDR3 length is 16 residues. The CDR3 protein is CASSLPGTSITNEQFF. DNA for the CDR3: TGTGCCAGCAGTTTACCCGGGACTAGCATAACCAATGAGCAGTTCTTC.

V is TRBV15 and J is TRBJ1-2, with D maybe TRBD1 (6 bases). The V gene lost 0 bases and the J gene lost 2 bases, with 10 bases spanning the gap. Germline values: CDR1 LNHNV, CDR2 YYDKDF (reference sequence). The CDR3 runs to 15 residues. The CDR3 DNA reads as TGTGCCACCAGCAGAGAGAGAGGGACAAACTATGGCTACACCTTC. Its translation is CATSRERGTNYGYTF. Supplemented by reference TRBV15 and TRBJ1-2, the full variable domain reads DAMVIQNPRYQVTQFGKPVTLSCSQTLNHNVMYWYQQKSSQAPKLLFHYYDKDFNNEADTPDNFQSRRPNTSFCFLDIRSPGLGDTAMYLCATSRERGTNYGYTFGSGTRLTVV.

The chain carries TRBV7-9 and TRBJ1-1; D is ambiguous. Trimming pared 2 bases from V and 11 bases from J, leaving 33 bases between. The CDR3 is 19 amino acids. Germline V gives CDR1 SEHNR, CDR2 FQNEAQ (reference sequence). CDR3 sequence: CASSLKDCCQSALIPAAFF. CDR3 DNA sequence: TGTGCCAGCAGCTTAAAAGACTGCTGCCAGTCGGCCCTGATACCTGCGGCTTTCTTT. Full variable domain (rest looked up from reference TRBV7-9 and TRBJ1-1): DTGVSQNPRHKITKRGQNVTFRCDPISEHNRLYWYRQTLGQGPEFLTYFQNEAQLEKSRLLSDRFSAERPKGSFSTLEIQRTEQGDSAMYLCASSLKDCCQSALIPAAFFGQGTRLTVV.

The chain combines TRBV15 with TRBJ2-1, with D maybe TRBD2 (6 bases). This CDR3 region has 16 residues. From germline, CDR1 is LNHNV and CDR2 YYDKDF (reference sequence). V lost 1 base and J lost 7, with 17 bases in between. CDR3 amino acids: CATSRGNSGPWNEQFF. For the CDR3, the DNA is TGTGCCACCAGCAGAGGGAATAGCGGACCTTGGAATGAGCAGTTCTTC.

J is TRBJ2-3 and V is TRBV29-1, with 8 bases aligning to TRBD1. V trimming: 5 bases; J trimming: 5 bases; junction bases outside the gene matches: 3. Germline CDR1 and CDR2: SQVTM and ANQGSEA. This CDR3 spans 12 amino acids. CDR3 coding DNA: TGCAGCGTTCAGGGGGCGGGAGATACGCAGTATTTT. The encoded protein is CSVQGAGDTQYF.

A few counts support this clone. The CDR3 nucleotides are TGCGCCAGCAGCCAAGGTCGAGCGGGGGCTAACACCGGGGAGCTGTTTTTT. As protein: CASSQGRAGANTGELFF. This sequence joins TRBV4-1 and TRBJ2-2; 8 bases are a match to TRBD2. The CDR3 consists of 17 residues. The junction had 6 bases not matched to a gene; V was cut back by 1 base and J by 2 bases. Per germline, CDR1 MGHRA and CDR2 YSYEKL.

The CDR3 sequence is CASSLDRGETQYF. For the CDR3, the DNA is TGTGCCAGCAGCTTAGACAGGGGTGAGACCCAGTACTTC. The rearrangement links TRBV11-2 to TRBJ2-5, with D possibly being TRBD1 (6 bases). The germline V and J ends were trimmed by 0 bases and 5 bases, with 7 bases remaining between them. The CDR3 length is 13 residues. The germline gives CDR1 SGHAT, CDR2 FQNNGV.

V gene TRBV6-1 combines with J gene TRBJ1-2; 7 nucleotides align to TRBD1. The CDR3 has 14 residues. Germline assignment: CDR1 MNHNS and CDR2 SASEGT. The J segment lost 1 base and the V segment lost 5 bases, leaving 4 bases of the junction unmatched. CDR3 amino acids: CASSRDRFNYGYTF. The DNA of the CDR3 is TGTGCCAGCAGTCGGGACAGATTTAACTATGGCTACACCTTC.

The CDR3 DNA follows: TGTGCCATCAGTGAGTCAGGGGGCCATTATGGCTACACCTTC. Encoded protein: CAISESGGHYGYTF. This chain uses TRBV10-3 with TRBJ1-2, with 7 bases fitting TRBD1. This CDR3 comprises 14 residues. Germline CDR1 reads ENHRY; CDR2 reads SYGVKD. V gave up 0 bases and J gave up 5 bases; unmatched junction bases: 3.

The chain has TRBV7-2 and TRBJ2-4; 8 nucleotides agree with TRBD2. Germline CDR1 and CDR2: SGHTA and FQGNSA. CDR3 size: 14 residues. With V trimmed by 0 bases and J by 11 bases, 6 bases remained unmatched. The CDR3 region is CASSLAGLVTVQYF. Here the CDR3 DNA reads TGTGCCAGCAGCTTAGCGGGACTAGTCACCGTTCAGTACTTC.

The chain combines TRBV28 with TRBJ1-5; 7 bases match TRBD1. The CDR3 spans 16 residues. V shed 3 bases and J 5 bases; nucleotides not matched to a gene: 10. CDR1 is MDHEN, CDR2 SYDVKM, per germline. Here the CDR3 DNA reads TGTGCCAGCAGTTTCCGCGGGCAGGGGGTGGATCAGCCCCAGCATTTT. This encodes CASSFRGQGVDQPQHF.

This clone was seen once. V and J are TRBV30 and TRBJ1-6; perhaps TRBD1 as D (6 bases). In germline, CDR1 is GTSNPN, CDR2 SVGIG (reference sequence). The CDR3 runs to 14 residues. The V and J ends lost 4 bases and 7 bases respectively, with 14 bases between them. This CDR3 is CAWKPGQSNSPLHF. DNA of the CDR3: TGTGCCTGGAAGCCCGGACAGTCGAATTCACCCCTCCACTTT.

The chain has TRBV6-4 and TRBJ2-2; D remains unclear. Looked up from germline, CDR1 is MRHNA and CDR2 is SNTAGT. The CDR3 covers 12 residues. Trimming left V 7 bases short and J 5 bases short, with 8 bases between. The CDR3 DNA follows: TGTGCCAGCAACCCCGGTACCGGGGAGCTGTTTTTT. Translating it yields CASNPGTGELFF.

V is TRBV6-6 and J is TRBJ2-1; 9 positions match TRBD2. The CDR3 is made up of 16 amino acids. With 0 bases clipped from V and 7 bases from J, the junction kept 7 bases outside the gene matches. Germline assignment: CDR1 MNHNY and CDR2 SVGAGI (reference sequence). CDR3 sequence (DNA): TGTGCCAGCAGTTACTCGCGGGAGGGCCGGAGGAATGAGCAGTTCTTC. It encodes CASSYSREGRRNEQFF.

This clone was seen once. The chain carries TRBV10-3 and TRBJ1-1, with D tentatively TRBD1 (5 bases). Deletions cut 6 bases from V and 10 bases from J, with 24 bases between. Germline loops: CDR1 ENHRY, CDR2 SYGVKD. The CDR3 length is 15 residues. The CDR3, as DNA: TGTGCCATCAGGCAAGCCCCGGGGCCGCCGGGGGGAGCTTTCTTT. Translation: CAIRQAPGPPGGAFF.

This chain links TRBV25-1 with TRBJ2-2; 10 positions agree with TRBD1. The CDR3 loop spans 15 amino acids. The J segment lost 3 bases and the V segment lost 6 bases, leaving 4 bases of the junction unmatched. The germline gives CDR1 MGHDK, CDR2 SYGVNS. The CDR3 protein is CASSHGTGDTGELFF. DNA for the CDR3: TGTGCCAGCAGCCACGGGACAGGGGACACCGGGGAGCTGTTTTTT.

The chain couples TRBV19 to TRBJ2-5; D is possibly TRBD2 (5 bases). CDR3 size: 10 residues. Per germline, CDR1 LNHDA and CDR2 SQIVND (reference sequence). The V end was cut by 8 bases, the J end by 5 bases, with 6 bases between. The CDR3 region is CASGGETQYF. For the CDR3, the DNA is TGTGCCAGTGGCGGGGAGACCCAGTACTTC. The full variable domain, in which reference TRBV19 and TRBJ2-5 provide the parts outside the CDR3, is DGGITQSPKYLFRKEGQNVTLSCEQNLNHDAMYWYRQDPGQGLRLIYYSQIVNDFQKGDIAEGYSVSREKKESFPLTVTSAQKNPTAFYLCASGGETQYFGPGTRLLVL.

This clone was observed once. V is TRBV12-5 and J is TRBJ1-3, with TRBD1 as a possible D gene (6 bases). Germline CDR1 is LGHNT and CDR2 is FRNRAP. This CDR3 is built from 14 residues. V was shortened by 3 bases and J by 2 bases, with 8 bases between the two germline ends. The CDR3 reads CASGLGGAGNTIYF. CDR3 nucleotides: TGTGCTAGTGGTTTAGGGGGAGCTGGAAACACCATATATTTT.

This chain uses TRBV10-3 with TRBJ2-6, with D hard to call. The CDR3 spans 15 residues. The V gene's germline CDR1 is ENHRY and CDR2 SYGVKD. Trimming took off 2 bases at V and 0 bases at J, with 5 bases between the two ends. CDR3 bases: TGTGCCATCAGTGAGACAAACTCTGGGGCCAACGTCCTGACTTTC. This sequence encodes CAISETNSGANVLTF.

This CDR3 reads CASSGLAGGPEQYV. The CDR3 DNA is TGTGCCAGCTCTGGACTAGCGGGAGGGCCTGAGCAGTACGTC. J is TRBJ2-7 and V is TRBV18; 15 bases match TRBD2. The CDR3 has 14 residues. Losses at the gene ends were 6 bases for V and 7 bases for J; bases not matched to a gene: 4. CDR1 is KGHSH and CDR2 is LQKENI in the germline V gene.

This sequence joins TRBV2 and TRBJ2-1; TRBD2 aligns across 12 bases. Germline CDR1 SNHLY, CDR2 FYNNEI. The ends lost 6 bases at V and 6 bases at J; junction bases unmatched: 0. CDR3 length: 13 amino acids. The CDR3 DNA sequence: TGTGCCAGCAGGGGACTAGCGGGCAATGAGCAGTTCTTC. It codes for CASRGLAGNEQFF.